One sample yielded the 4 T cell receptor beta chains listed below, sequenced in a study of early T cells in non-severe SARS-CoV-2 infection. In TCRdb, the 5' RACE reads were re-called with MiXCR into one record per CDR3 protein. The sample carries 27,000 or so distinct CDR3 sequences, roughly 6.6% recorded once. Specimen: whole blood. The receptors come from an adult who was a healthcare worker with PCR-confirmed SARS-CoV-2 infection or an uninfected control (not recorded which).

The gene calls are TRBV5-4 and TRBJ2-2, with 12 positions matching TRBD2. This CDR3 is 15 amino acids long. The germline gives CDR1 SGHNT, CDR2 YYREEE (reference sequence). V was pared by 4 bases and J by 4 bases, with 2 bases of the junction left unmatched. CDR3 residues: CASSPGLAGTGELFF. The DNA for the CDR3 is TGTGCCAGCAGCCCGGGACTAGCGGGCACCGGGGAGCTGTTTTTT. Looking up the rest from reference TRBV5-4 and TRBJ2-2 gives the full variable domain: ETGVTQSPTHLIKTRGQQVTLRCSSQSGHNTVSWYQQALGQGPQFIFQYYREEENGRGNFPPRFSGLQFPNYSSELNVNALELDDSALYLCASSPGLAGTGELFFGEGSRLTVL.

This clonotype was detected ten times or more. V usage is TRBV7-2 and J usage is TRBJ2-5, with D perhaps given as TRBD1 or TRBD2 (5 bases each). This CDR3 spans 14 amino acids. Germline assignment: CDR1 SGHTA and CDR2 FQGNSA. V shed 4 bases and J shed 5 bases, with 14 bases lying between them. The CDR3 reads CASSSTKGPETQYF. The CDR3 nucleotides read TGTGCCAGCAGCTCGACAAAGGGACCTGAGACCCAGTACTTC.

This clonotype occurred many times. The chain couples TRBV7-8 to TRBJ2-7; no clear D. The V gene lost 3 bases and the J gene lost 9 bases, with 9 bases spanning the gap. The CDR3 extends over 11 amino acids. The V gene's germline CDR1 is SGHVS and CDR2 FQNEAQ. CDR3 loop: CASSFQDGQYF. The CDR3 nucleotides are TGTGCCAGCAGCTTTCAAGACGGGCAGTACTTC.

To note about this clonotype: A read error may explain this, as a much larger clone is one base away. The chain has TRBV18 and TRBJ1-2; tentative D call: TRBD1 (5 bases). The V end lost 0 bases, the J end lost 4 bases, and 12 bases lay between the germline ends. CDR1 and CDR2 from the germline V gene are KGHSH and LQKENI. This CDR3 spans 15 amino acids. In nucleotides, the CDR3 is TGTGCCAGCTCACCACCCGAGACAGACTTCTATGGCTACACCTTC. Translation: CASSPPETDFYGYTF.